One sample yielded the 25 T cell receptor beta chains listed below, sequenced in a study of shared clonotypes between healthy human individuals. Profiled with immunoSEQ multiplex PCR; TCRdb holds only in-frame clones, not every one. Among around 300,000 clones, around nine tenths were seen once, and the ten largest hold around 15%. Sequenced sample: memory CD8+ T cells sorted from blood. The subset: CD45RO+ cells pooled with CCR7-negative TemRA cells. The receptors come from a man younger than 35 in good health.

In its sample, this clone was seen once. The J gene is TRBJ1-2, the V gene TRBV25-1, with TRBD1 as a possible D gene (5 bases). V was clipped by 1 base and J by 4 bases, with 13 bases between them. CDR1 MGHDK and CDR2 SYGVNS come from the germline V gene. The CDR3 extends over 15 amino acids. CDR3 DNA sequence: TGTGCCAGCAGTGAATTGGGGCTTGAGAGCTATGGCTACACCTTC. This codes for CASSELGLESYGYTF.

This clone was counted once. The rearrangement joins TRBV28 to TRBJ2-4; D not certain. CDR1 MDHEN and CDR2 SYDVKM come from the germline V gene. The CDR3 length is 16 residues. The V end was cut by 3 bases, the J end by 0 bases, with 12 bases between. CDR3 nucleotide sequence: TGTGCCAGCAGTTTTGGCAGGTTTACAGCCAAAAACATTCAGTACTTC. Translated: CASSFGRFTAKNIQYF.

The J gene is TRBJ2-1, the V gene TRBV9; D is possibly TRBD2 (6 bases). Germline CDR1 and CDR2: SGDLS and YYNGEE. CDR3 size: 15 residues. V lost 0 bases to trimming and J lost 6 bases, with 13 bases between them. CDR3 region: CASSVEGDLGNEQFF. CDR3 in DNA: TGTGCCAGCAGCGTAGAAGGGGACTTGGGCAATGAGCAGTTCTTC.

The chain recombines TRBV6-1 with TRBJ2-7; D is unresolved. The CDR3 contains 13 residues. The V end lost 2 bases, the J end lost 2 bases, and 7 bases lay between the germline ends. CDR1 is MNHNS, CDR2 SASEGT, per germline. The CDR3 region is CASSEWVAYEQYF. CDR3 nucleotide sequence: TGTGCCAGCAGTGAATGGGTTGCCTACGAGCAGTACTTC.

A single count supports this clone. This rearrangement joins TRBV7-9 to TRBJ2-3; D is ambiguous. The CDR3 totals 15 residues. The V gene lost 4 bases and the J gene lost 8 bases, with 19 bases spanning the gap. Germline CDR1 and CDR2: SEHNR and FQNEAQ (reference sequence). Here the CDR3 reads CASSYPTELPGTQYF. The CDR3 DNA reads TGTGCCAGCAGCTATCCGACTGAATTGCCGGGTACGCAGTATTTT.

This clone has more than one count but fewer than ten. This rearrangement joins TRBV7-2 to TRBJ2-7, with a tentative D call TRBD2 (6 bases). From germline, CDR1 is SGHTA and CDR2 FQGNSA. V dropped 1 base and J dropped 4 bases, with 17 bases sitting between them. The CDR3 has 16 residues. CDR3 loop: CASSLGTSSGYYEQYF. CDR3 DNA: TGTGCCAGCAGCTTAGGAACTAGCTCAGGCTATTACGAGCAGTACTTC.

This clone has only a few counts. The chain links TRBV7-9 to TRBJ2-1; a weak D match, TRBD1 (5 bases). V was shortened by 0 bases and J by 7 bases, with 13 bases between the two germline ends. Germline V lookup: CDR1 SEHNR, CDR2 FQNEAQ (reference sequence). There are 15 residues in the CDR3. CDR3 in amino acids: CASSLALTGQNEQFF. The CDR3 nucleotides are TGTGCCAGCAGCTTAGCGCTCACTGGACAAAATGAGCAGTTCTTC. The whole variable domain, filled in from reference TRBV7-9 and TRBJ2-1, reads DTGVSQNPRHKITKRGQNVTFRCDPISEHNRLYWYRQTLGQGPEFLTYFQNEAQLEKSRLLSDRFSAERPKGSFSTLEIQRTEQGDSAMYLCASSLALTGQNEQFFGPGTRLTVL.

This sequence joins TRBV11-1 and TRBJ1-1; 7 nucleotides match TRBD1. With V trimmed by 5 bases and J by 6 bases, 9 bases remained unmatched. The germline gives CDR1 SGHAT, CDR2 FQDESV (reference sequence). This CDR3 is built from 14 residues. The CDR3: CASSDRTGRAEAFF. For the CDR3, the DNA is TGTGCCAGCAGCGACAGGACAGGACGAGCTGAAGCTTTCTTT. Full variable domain (remainder filled in from reference TRBV11-1 and TRBJ1-1): EAEVAQSPRYKITEKSQAVAFWCDPISGHATLYWYRQILGQGPELLVQFQDESVVDDSQLPKDRFSAERLKGVDSTLKIQPAELGDSAMYLCASSDRTGRAEAFFGQGTRLTVV.

This rearrangement joins TRBV5-1 to TRBJ2-6; no clear D. This CDR3 has 16 residues. Looked up from germline, CDR1 is SGHRS and CDR2 is YFSETQ. Trimming removed 0 bases from V and 0 bases from J, with 7 bases in between. The chain's CDR3 is CASSLGPSSGANVLTF. CDR3 sequence (DNA): TGCGCCAGCAGCTTGGGGCCTTCCTCTGGGGCCAACGTCCTGACTTTC.

The chain joins TRBV30 to TRBJ2-7, with a possible D match to TRBD1 (6 bases). Trimming took 0 bases from V and 2 from J, leaving 14 bases between them. Per germline, CDR1 GTSNPN and CDR2 SVGIG (reference sequence). The CDR3 length is 15 residues. The CDR3 loop is CAWSVESGVTYEQYF. In nucleotides, the CDR3 is TGTGCCTGGAGTGTAGAGTCAGGGGTGACCTACGAGCAGTACTTC.

This clone came up once. V usage is TRBV30 and J usage is TRBJ1-2; D gene uncertain. Trimming stripped 2 bases from V and 1 base from J, with 17 bases between. The V gene's germline CDR1 is GTSNPN and CDR2 SVGIG (reference sequence). This CDR3 comprises 16 residues. The CDR3 DNA reads TGTGCCTGGAGTCTAGGACCTACCGGATATAACTATGGCTACACCTTC. Translated, it gives CAWSLGPTGYNYGYTF. The entire variable domain, with the rest obtained from reference TRBV30 and TRBJ1-2, is as follows: SQTIHQWPATLVQPVGSPLSLECTVEGTSNPNLYWYRQAAGRGLQLLFYSVGIGQISSEVPQNLSASRPQDRQFILSSKKLLLSDSGFYLCAWSLGPTGYNYGYTFGSGTRLTVV.

This clone was picked up one time. This chain links TRBV6-1 with TRBJ2-3, with 7 bases matching TRBD2. The germline CDR1 and CDR2 sequences are MNHNS and SASEGT. CDR3 length: 17 amino acids. Trimming at V came to 2 bases and at J to 3 bases, leaving 11 bases not matched to a gene. The CDR3 loop is CASSENFREGITDTQYF. CDR3 nucleotide sequence: TGTGCCAGCAGTGAAAATTTTAGGGAGGGAATAACAGATACGCAGTATTTT.

The chain recombines TRBV4-2 with TRBJ2-7, with D tentatively TRBD2 (5 bases). CDR1 and CDR2 (germline): LGHNA, YNFKEQ. Trimming removed 6 bases at V and 5 bases at J, with 14 bases between. The CDR3 has 13 residues. CDR3 in DNA: TGTGCCAGCAGACCACCCAACGGGGACGAGCAGTACTTC. Its protein product is CASRPPNGDEQYF.

The rearrangement joins TRBV13 to TRBJ2-3; D is uncertain. CDR1 is PRHDT, CDR2 FYEKMQ, per germline (reference sequence). Trimming took off 2 bases at V and 2 bases at J, with 14 bases between the two ends. This CDR3 comprises 16 residues. DNA for the CDR3: TGTGCCAGCAGCTTATTGGCGGCACAACACACAGATACGCAGTATTTT. This sequence encodes CASSLLAAQHTDTQYF.

This chain uses TRBV10-2 with TRBJ1-5; D remains ambiguous. V lost 4 bases and J 5 bases, leaving 12 bases between the germline ends. The CDR3 is 14 amino acids. Germline values: CDR1 WSHSY, CDR2 SAAADI. In DNA form, the CDR3 reads TGCGCCAGCAGTGTGGTGGATCAGGATCAGCCCCAGCATTTT. Translating it yields CASSVVDQDQPQHF.

This sequence joins TRBV4-3 and TRBJ2-3; D might be TRBD1 or TRBD2, each matching 5 bases. The length of the CDR3 is 15 residues. The V gene lost 0 bases and the J gene lost 11 bases, with 18 bases spanning the gap. The germline gives CDR1 LGHNA, CDR2 YSLEER. CDR3 nucleotide sequence: TGCGCCAGCAGCCAAGATCTATGGGACCGCGCGATGCAGTATTTT. The encoded protein is CASSQDLWDRAMQYF.

The J gene is TRBJ2-7, the V gene TRBV5-4, with D unresolved. Germline V gene sequence: CDR1 SGHNT, CDR2 YYREEE (reference sequence). The ends were cut back, 4 bases at V and 6 bases at J, with 11 bases in the middle. The CDR3 is 12 amino acids. CDR3 residues: CASSLLASEQYF. CDR3 bases: TGTGCCAGCAGCCTCTTGGCATCCGAGCAGTACTTC.

V and J are TRBV25-1 and TRBJ2-7, with a possible D match to TRBD1 (5 bases). Germline assignment: CDR1 MGHDK and CDR2 SYGVNS. V gave up 1 base and J gave up 4 bases, with 11 bases separating them. The CDR3 covers 14 residues. CDR3: CASSESDSRYEQYF. DNA for the CDR3: TGTGCCAGCAGTGAATCTGACAGTAGGTACGAGCAGTACTTC.

This clone appeared a single time. The CDR3 here is CASSIEDSPRNTEAFF. CDR3 sequence (DNA): TGTGCCAGCAGTATAGAGGACAGCCCTAGGAACACTGAAGCTTTCTTT. The gene calls are TRBV2 and TRBJ1-1, with D possibly being TRBD1 (6 bases). The CDR3 extends over 16 amino acids. Trimming removed 5 bases at V and 1 base at J, with 17 bases between. The germline V gene has CDR1 SNHLY and CDR2 FYNNEI.

This clone was counted many times. The chain has TRBV4-3 and TRBJ1-2; D gene ambiguous. The germline V gene has CDR1 LGHNA and CDR2 YSLEER. V lost 0 bases and J lost 1, with 6 bases in between. CDR3 length: 14 amino acids. The DNA of the CDR3 is TGCGCCAGCAGCCAAGATTGGAGTAACTATGGCTACACCTTC. Translated: CASSQDWSNYGYTF.

This chain uses TRBV13 with TRBJ2-3; D unresolved. V was cut by 5 bases and J by 6 bases, with 6 bases left in between. The CDR3 extends over 11 amino acids. Per the germline V gene, CDR1 is PRHDT and CDR2 is FYEKMQ (reference sequence). The CDR3 DNA is TGTGCCAGCAGCCTCCAGGATACGCAGTATTTT. This gives the protein CASSLQDTQYF.

J is TRBJ2-7 and V is TRBV5-4; 9 nucleotides line up with TRBD2. Germline loops: CDR1 SGHNT, CDR2 YYREEE (reference sequence). The V segment lost 3 bases and the J segment 2 bases; nucleotides outside the gene matches: 6. The CDR3 sequence is 15 residues long. The CDR3 bases are TGTGCCAGCAGCTACGCTAGCGGGACTACCTACGAGCAGTACTTC. Amino acids: CASSYASGTTYEQYF.

Notes on this clone: At the DNA level, this CDR3 is encoded by other sequences in the same sample as well. The CDR3, as DNA: TGTGCCAGCAGCCAAGAAACTGGGGCCAACGTCCTGACTTTC. This encodes CASSQETGANVLTF. This chain connects TRBV4-2 to TRBJ2-6; D is uncertain. CDR1 is LGHNA and CDR2 is YNFKEQ in the germline V gene. There are 14 residues in the CDR3. Trimming shortened V by 0 bases and J by 2 bases, and 2 bases separated the two germline ends.

The V and J genes are TRBV15 and TRBJ1-1, with D tentatively TRBD1 (5 bases). The CDR3 loop spans 16 amino acids. Germline CDR1 LNHNV, CDR2 YYDKDF (reference sequence). The germline V and J ends were trimmed by 1 base and 4 bases, with 16 bases remaining between them. The CDR3 spells CATSRGVQGGATEAFF. In DNA, the CDR3 is TGTGCCACCAGCAGAGGGGTTCAGGGAGGGGCCACTGAAGCTTTCTTT.

The sample holds many counts of this clone. This chain links TRBV7-9 with TRBJ1-4, with D unresolved. Between the trimmed V and J ends, which lost 5 bases and 8 bases, there was a span of 21 bases. This CDR3 is built from 16 residues. The germline gives CDR1 SEHNR, CDR2 FQNEAQ (reference sequence). This CDR3 reads CASSPGVNIIDEKLFF. CDR3 DNA sequence: TGTGCCAGCAGCCCTGGAGTGAACATTATAGACGAAAAACTGTTTTTT.